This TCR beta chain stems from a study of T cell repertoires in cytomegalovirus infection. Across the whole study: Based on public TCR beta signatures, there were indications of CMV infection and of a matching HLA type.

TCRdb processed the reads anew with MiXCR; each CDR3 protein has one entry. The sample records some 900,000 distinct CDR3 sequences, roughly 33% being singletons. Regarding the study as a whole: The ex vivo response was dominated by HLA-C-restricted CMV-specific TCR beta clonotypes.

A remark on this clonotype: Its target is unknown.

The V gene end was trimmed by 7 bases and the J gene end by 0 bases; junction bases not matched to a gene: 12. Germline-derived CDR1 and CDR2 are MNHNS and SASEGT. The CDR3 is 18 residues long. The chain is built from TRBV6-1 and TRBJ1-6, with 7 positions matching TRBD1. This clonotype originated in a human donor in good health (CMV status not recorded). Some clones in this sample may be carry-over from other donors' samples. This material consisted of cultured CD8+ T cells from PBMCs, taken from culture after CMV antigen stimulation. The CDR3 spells CASTATDRTSSYNSPLHF. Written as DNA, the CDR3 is TGTGCCAGCACCGCGACGGACAGGACGAGCTCCTATAATTCACCCCTCCACTTT.